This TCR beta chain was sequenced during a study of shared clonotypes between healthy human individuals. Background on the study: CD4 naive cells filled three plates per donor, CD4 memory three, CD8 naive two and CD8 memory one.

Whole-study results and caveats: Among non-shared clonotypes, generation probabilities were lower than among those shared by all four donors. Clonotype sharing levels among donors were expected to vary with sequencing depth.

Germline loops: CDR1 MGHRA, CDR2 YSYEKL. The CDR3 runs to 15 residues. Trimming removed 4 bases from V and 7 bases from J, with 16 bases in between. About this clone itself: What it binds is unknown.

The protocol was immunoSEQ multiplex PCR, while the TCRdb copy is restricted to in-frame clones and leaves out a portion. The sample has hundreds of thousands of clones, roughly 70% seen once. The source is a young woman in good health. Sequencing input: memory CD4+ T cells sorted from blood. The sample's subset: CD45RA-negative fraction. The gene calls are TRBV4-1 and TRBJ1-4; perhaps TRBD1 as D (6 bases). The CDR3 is CASSLTGTRGEKLFF. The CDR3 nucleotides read TGCGCCAGCAGCCTTACCGGGACAAGGGGTGAAAAACTGTTTTTT.